This T cell receptor (beta chain) was recovered during a study of blood T cell repertoires in COVID-19. Study background: T cells, B-cell-depleted T cells, or PBMCs provided the cDNA or gDNA that served as material.

This clone was seen a handful of times. Per the germline V gene, CDR1 is SGHRS and CDR2 is YFSETQ. This CDR3 has 13 amino acids. Trimming cost V 4 bases and J 9 bases; bases outside gene matches: 3. As originally analysed: Nucleated cell counts were estimated from reference gene primer amplification. TCRdb's table, derived via immunoSEQ multiplex PCR, lists solely in-frame clones and lacks some. D and trimming come from the DNA, and the V and J calls and clone size come from that table. The table shows about 260,000 clones, with over 80% occurring only once. The sequenced sample consisted of peripheral blood. The genes are TRBV5-1 and TRBJ2-1; 11 bases align to TRBD1. This clonotype was obtained from a middle-aged woman who had recovered from COVID-19. Here the CDR3 DNA reads TGCGCCAGCAGCGGACAGGGGGCATCTGAGCAGTTCTTC. This codes for CASSGQGASEQFF.